This TCR beta chain was retrieved from a study of shared clonotypes between healthy human individuals. Naive CD8 populations comprised CD45RO-negative cells positively selected for CCR7, excluding terminally differentiated effector memory CD45RA+ cells. Germline V CDR1 and CDR2: SGHRS, YFSETQ. Germline trimming cut 3 bases from V and 5 bases from J; bases unmatched to any gene: 7. The CDR3 totals 17 residues. Produced via immunoSEQ multiplex PCR; TCRdb's table is partial and in-frame only. The data show about 2 million clones, approximately 94% seen once. The clonotype was recovered from a man younger than 35 in good health. Sequencing was done on a sample of naive CD8+ T cells sorted from blood. The genes are TRBV5-1 and TRBJ2-4; 14 bases fit TRBD2. The CDR3 protein is CASSSGLAGVVENIQYF. The CDR3 nucleotides read TGCGCCAGCAGCTCGGGACTAGCGGGAGTGGTGGAAAACATTCAGTACTTC.